The rows below give T cell receptor beta chains drawn from one sample of a study of cytotoxic CD8 clonotypes in ibrutinib-treated CLL. Some clones are missing from TCRdb's copy, which holds only in-frame ones; the method was immunoSEQ multiplex PCR. This table has 19,000 or so clones, 81% appearing once. The sample in question was PBMCs, obtained before ibrutinib treatment. The receptors were gathered from a human donor with chronic lymphocytic leukemia. Each CDR3 is given without its conserved first and last residue. Fields, in order: J gene, V gene, CDR3 protein.

J gene: TRBJ1-4; V gene: TRBV4-3; CDR3 protein: ASSQIGRATNEKLF
J gene: TRBJ1-1; V gene: TRBV6-1; CDR3 protein: ASRGTVKDTEAF
J gene: TRBJ1-2; V gene: TRBV6-1; CDR3 protein: ASSSPGQGLNGYT
J gene: TRBJ2-3; V gene: TRBV5-4; CDR3 protein: ASSQTSGGPDTQY
J gene: TRBJ2-7; V gene: TRBV7-2; CDR3 protein: ASSLDYRAYEQY
J gene: TRBJ2-5; V gene: TRBV28; CDR3 protein: ASSFIRGGEVSEETQY
J gene: TRBJ1-3; V gene: TRBV18; CDR3 protein: ASSPNVVGSSGNTIY
J gene: TRBJ1-2; V gene: TRBV19; CDR3 protein: ASSNSWGQVGSDGYT
J gene: TRBJ1-6; V gene: TRBV19; CDR3 protein: ASEDRANSPLH
J gene: TRBJ2-1; V gene: TRBV5-6; CDR3 protein: ASSRTSGGSEQF
J gene: TRBJ1-1; V gene: TRBV5-1; CDR3 protein: ASSLGTPSRPEAF
J gene: TRBJ2-1; V gene: TRBV11-2; CDR3 protein: ASSLERGPYNEQF
J gene: TRBJ2-2; V gene: TRBV5-4; CDR3 protein: ASSLGGAMRTGELF
J gene: TRBJ2-7; V gene: TRBV7-2; CDR3 protein: ASSLVRDNYYEQY
J gene: TRBJ1-1; V gene: TRBV5-1; CDR3 protein: ASSWAEGEGTEAF
J gene: TRBJ2-3; V gene: TRBV10-3; CDR3 protein: AISEGRDWLTDTQY
J gene: TRBJ1-1; V gene: TRBV7-8; CDR3 protein: ASSPPFAEAF
J gene: TRBJ2-2; V gene: TRBV23-1; CDR3 protein: ASPGTANTGELF
J gene: TRBJ1-6; V gene: TRBV4-2; CDR3 protein: ASSPGTGVSPLH
J gene: TRBJ1-5; V gene: TRBV9; CDR3 protein: ASSVGVNQPQH
J gene: TRBJ2-2; V gene: TRBV7-6; CDR3 protein: ASSGDTGELF
J gene: TRBJ2-2; V gene: TRBV6-5; CDR3 protein: ASRGYTGELF
J gene: TRBJ1-1; V gene: TRBV7-8; CDR3 protein: ASSPDRVTEAF
J gene: TRBJ2-1; V gene: TRBV11-1; CDR3 protein: ASSSDRKEQF
J gene: TRBJ1-2; V gene: TRBV11-2; CDR3 protein: ASSIDMNYGYT
J gene: TRBJ1-6; V gene: TRBV4-1; CDR3 protein: ASSQEWGSYNSPLH
J gene: TRBJ1-2; V gene: TRBV30; CDR3 protein: GGRGVKYGYT